This T cell receptor (beta chain) was recovered during a study of OX40 agonist ivuxolimab in advanced cancers. Study at large: Ivuxolimab was delivered to patients intravenously every 2 weeks at doses spanning 0.01 to 10 mg/kg.

About this clone itself: What it binds is not known.

Per germline, CDR1 LNHDA and CDR2 SQIVND (reference sequence). The CDR3 runs to 16 residues. The ends were cut back, 7 bases at V and 1 base at J, with 17 bases in the middle. Study-level findings and limits: The study did not work out the antigen specificity of the expanded peripheral T cells. Among T cells, CD8+ cells averaged more expanded clones than CD4+ cells. Dosing at 0.1 to 3.0 mg/kg was accompanied by clonal expansion of CD4+ and CD8+ blood T cells by week 6.

The method was immunoSEQ multiplex PCR; TCRdb's version includes in-frame clones alone and lacks a portion of them. The table shows about 40,000 clones, with around 84% occurring only once. The gene calls are TRBV19 and TRBJ2-1; no reliable D call. The specimen was CD4+ or CD8+ T cells sorted from blood, collected in a trial of the OX40 agonist ivuxolimab. This TCR was recovered from an adult with an advanced solid tumor such as melanoma, head and neck, liver or kidney cancer. The CDR3 spells CASNYGLRLSYNEQFF. As DNA, the CDR3 is TGTGCCAGTAATTATGGGTTGCGGCTGTCCTACAATGAGCAGTTCTTC. Supplemented by reference TRBV19 and TRBJ2-1, the full variable domain reads DGGITQSPKYLFRKEGQNVTLSCEQNLNHDAMYWYRQDPGQGLRLIYYSQIVNDFQKGDIAEGYSVSREKKESFPLTVTSAQKNPTAFYLCASNYGLRLSYNEQFFGPGTRLTVL.